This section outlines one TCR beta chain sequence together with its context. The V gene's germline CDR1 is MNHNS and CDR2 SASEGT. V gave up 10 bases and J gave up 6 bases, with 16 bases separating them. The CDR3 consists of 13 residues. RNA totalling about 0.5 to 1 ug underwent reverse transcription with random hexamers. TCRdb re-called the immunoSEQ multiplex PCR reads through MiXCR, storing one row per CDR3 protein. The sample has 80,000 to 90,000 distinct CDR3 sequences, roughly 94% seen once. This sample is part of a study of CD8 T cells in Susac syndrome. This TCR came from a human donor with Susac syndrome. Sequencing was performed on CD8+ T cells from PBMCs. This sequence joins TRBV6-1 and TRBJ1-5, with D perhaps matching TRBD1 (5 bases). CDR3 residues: CAIKETESQPQHF. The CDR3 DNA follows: TGTGCCATAAAAGAGACAGAGAGTCAGCCCCAGCATTTT.